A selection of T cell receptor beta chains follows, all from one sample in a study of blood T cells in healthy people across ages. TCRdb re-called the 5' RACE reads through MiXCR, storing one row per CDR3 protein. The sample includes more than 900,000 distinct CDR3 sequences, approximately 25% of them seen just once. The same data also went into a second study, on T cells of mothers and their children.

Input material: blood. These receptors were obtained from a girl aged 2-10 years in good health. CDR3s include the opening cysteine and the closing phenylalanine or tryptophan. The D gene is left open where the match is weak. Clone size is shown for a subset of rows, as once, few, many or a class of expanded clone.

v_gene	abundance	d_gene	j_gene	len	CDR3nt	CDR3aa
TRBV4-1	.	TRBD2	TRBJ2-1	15	TGCGCCAGCAGCCAGGAACCGGGACTAAGGACTGAGCAGTTCTTC	CASSQEPGLRTEQFF
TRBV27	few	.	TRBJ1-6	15	TGTGCCAGCAGTTGGGGGGCCCTGTTAAATTCACCCCTCCACTTT	CASSWGALLNSPLHF
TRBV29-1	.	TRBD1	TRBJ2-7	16	TGCAGCGTGGCCCACCTTCCGGGACAGGGGTCCTACGAGCAGTACTTC	CSVAHLPGQGSYEQYF
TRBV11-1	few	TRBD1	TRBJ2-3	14	TGTGCCAGCAGTACCACAGGGGGCGTGGAGACCCAGTACTTT	CASSTTGGVETQYF
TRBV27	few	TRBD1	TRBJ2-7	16	TGTGCCAGCGGCACCGAACCGGGACAGGGGGCTTACGAGCAGTACTTC	CASGTEPGQGAYEQYF
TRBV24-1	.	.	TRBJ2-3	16	TGTGCCACCAGTGATTTTAACAGGGTGGGCACAGATACGCAGTATTTT	CATSDFNRVGTDTQYF
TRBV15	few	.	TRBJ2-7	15	TGTGCCACCAGCTCTAATAAGGAGGGAGCCGACGAGCAGTACTTC	CATSSNKEGADEQYF
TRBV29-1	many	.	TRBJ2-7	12	TGCAGCGTTGAAGAGGATGGGGTCGTGCAGTACTTC	CSVEEDGVVQYF
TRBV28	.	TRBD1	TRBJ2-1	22	TGTGCCAGCAGTCAACTTCCTACAGGGGCTAGAGCCGACCAAAGCTCCTACAATGAGCAGTTCTTC	CASSQLPTGARADQSSYNEQFF
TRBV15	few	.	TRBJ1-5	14	TGTGCCACCAGCAGAGGAGGGGGCAATCAGCCCCAGCATTTT	CATSRGGGNQPQHF
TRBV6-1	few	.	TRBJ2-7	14	TGTGCCAGCAGTGAGGAAAATGCCCCCCACGAGCAGTACTTC	CASSEENAPHEQYF
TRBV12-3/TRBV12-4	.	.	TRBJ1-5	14	TGTGCCAGCAGTCCACTCATCAGCAATCAGCCCCAGCATTTT	CASSPLISNQPQHF
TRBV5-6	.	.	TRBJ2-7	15	TGTGCCAGCAGCTTGCATGTTGAGGGAACATACGAGCAGTACTTC	CASSLHVEGTYEQYF
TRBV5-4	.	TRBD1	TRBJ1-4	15	TGTGCCAGCAGCCCGGGACAGCTTCTTAATGAAAAACTGTTTTTT	CASSPGQLLNEKLFF
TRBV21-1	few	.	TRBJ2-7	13	TGTGCCAGCGGCATTAAGTTGGGCTACGAGCAGTACTTC	CASGIKLGYEQYF
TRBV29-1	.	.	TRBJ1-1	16	TGCAGCGTTGATGATGAACCACTTGGGGGACCGCCTGAAGCTTTCTTT	CSVDDEPLGGPPEAFF
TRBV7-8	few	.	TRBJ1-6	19	TGTGCCAGCAGCTTAATAGGACGGCGACTCCTGACAGATAATTCACCCCTCCACTTT	CASSLIGRRLLTDNSPLHF
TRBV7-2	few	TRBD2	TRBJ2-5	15	TGTGCCAGCCTGACGAAGCGGGAGTTGAGAGAGACCCAGTACTTC	CASLTKRELRETQYF
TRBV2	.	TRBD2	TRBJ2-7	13	TGTGCCAGCAAAAGCGGGGGCACCTACGAGCAGCACTTC	CASKSGGTYEQHF
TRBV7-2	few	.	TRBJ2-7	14	TGTGCCAGCAGCTTCGGGTCAATCGCTGTCGAGCAGTACTTC	CASSFGSIAVEQYF
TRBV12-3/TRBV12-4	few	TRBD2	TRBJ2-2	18	TGTGCCAGCAGTTTTGGGCCATGGGCGGGGGGGAACACCGGGGAGCTGTTTTTT	CASSFGPWAGGNTGELFF
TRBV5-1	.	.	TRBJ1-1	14	TGCGCCAGCAGGGGTCCAGGGATGAACACTGAAGCTTTCTTT	CASRGPGMNTEAFF
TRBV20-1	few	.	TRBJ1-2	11	TGCAGTGCTAGTTTGAACGAAGGCTACACCTTC	CSASLNEGYTF
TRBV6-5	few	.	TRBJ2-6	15	TGTGCCAGCAGTGAGGGATTCTCTGGGGCCAACGTCCTGACTTTC	CASSEGFSGANVLTF
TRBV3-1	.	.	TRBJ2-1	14	TGTGCCAGCAGCCAAGTTGGAGGGTCCGTTGAGCAGTTCTTC	CASSQVGGSVEQFF
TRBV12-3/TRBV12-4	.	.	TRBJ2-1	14	TGTGCCAGCAGTGCCCAGGGCGCCCTGGATGAGCAGTTCTTC	CASSAQGALDEQFF
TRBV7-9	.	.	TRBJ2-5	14	TGTGCCAGCAGCCCACTGGCGTATCAAGAGACCCAGTACTTC	CASSPLAYQETQYF
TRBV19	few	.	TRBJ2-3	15	TGTGCCAGTAGTCTCCGCTGGGGGTCCACAGATACGCAGTATTTT	CASSLRWGSTDTQYF
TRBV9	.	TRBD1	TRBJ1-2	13	TGTGCCAGCAGCGCGGGACAGTTCTATGGCTACACCTTC	CASSAGQFYGYTF
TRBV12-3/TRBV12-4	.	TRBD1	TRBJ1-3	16	TGTGCCAGCAGTCTGTACCCGACAGGGGAGGGAAACACCATATATTTT	CASSLYPTGEGNTIYF
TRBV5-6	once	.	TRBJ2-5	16	TGTGCCAGCAGTACGGGAGTATTGGGACTTAAAGAGACCCAGTACTTC	CASSTGVLGLKETQYF
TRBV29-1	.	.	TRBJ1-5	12	TGCAGCGTTGGCGACTCCGATCAGCCCCAGCATTTT	CSVGDSDQPQHF
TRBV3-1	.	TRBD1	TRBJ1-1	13	TGTGCCAGCAGTATAACGGACAGGGCTGAAGCTTTCTTT	CASSITDRAEAFF
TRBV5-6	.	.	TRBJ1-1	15	TGTGCCAGCAGCTCCCTCCGGCTTGGGAACACTGAAGCTTTCTTT	CASSSLRLGNTEAFF